This passage covers 19 T cell receptor beta chains from one sample sequenced in a study of chemoradiotherapy in HPV16-positive cancers. The assay was immunoSEQ multiplex PCR, and TCRdb's table has in-frame clones only and misses some. In the table there are about 14,000 clones, approximately 89% of which are singletons. The source material was tumor tissue, sampled from a patient who underwent chemoradiotherapy. Source of these receptors: a human donor with HPV-associated anogenital cancer.

The chain employs TRBV6-5 and TRBJ2-2; D might be TRBD1 (5 bases). Trimming took off 6 bases at V and 6 bases at J, with 14 bases between the two ends. Germline CDR1 reads MNHEY; CDR2 reads SVGAGI. The CDR3 loop spans 14 amino acids. The CDR3 region is CASSRDRRSGELFF. The DNA for the CDR3 is TGTGCCAGCAGCCGAGACAGAAGGTCCGGGGAGCTGTTTTTT.

The chain uses TRBV20-1 and TRBJ2-1, with D unclear. The ends were cut back, 0 bases at V and 8 bases at J, with 5 bases in the middle. This CDR3 region has 11 residues. Germline assignment: CDR1 DFQATT and CDR2 SNEGSKA (reference sequence). This CDR3 is CSARDRYEQFF. As DNA, the CDR3 is TGCAGTGCTAGAGACCGATATGAGCAGTTCTTC.

The chain combines TRBV5-1 with TRBJ2-3, with D tentatively TRBD2 (6 bases). Trimming removed 7 bases at V and 4 bases at J, with 16 bases between. CDR3 length: 14 residues. Germline CDR1 is SGHRS and CDR2 is YFSETQ. CDR3 protein: CASLEGLGSDTQYF. The CDR3 DNA sequence: TGCGCCAGCTTGGAGGGCCTGGGCTCAGATACGCAGTATTTT.

The chain has TRBV14 and TRBJ1-2; the match to TRBD1 covers 7 bases. The V gene's germline CDR1 is SGHDN and CDR2 FVKESK. J was trimmed by 7 bases and V by 3 bases; bases with no gene match: 8. The CDR3 consists of 14 residues. The CDR3 loop reads CASSQRGGWIGYTF. In DNA, the CDR3 is TGTGCCAGCAGCCAGAGAGGGGGCTGGATTGGCTACACCTTC.

The gene calls are TRBV4-3 and TRBJ2-1; tentative D call: TRBD2 (6 bases). The CDR3 sequence is 13 residues long. The V gene lost 4 bases and the J gene lost 10 bases, with 14 bases spanning the gap. The germline V gene has CDR1 LGHNA and CDR2 YSLEER. DNA of the CDR3: TGCGCCAGCAGCCCCAGGATAGCGGAAGAGCAGTTCTTC. It translates to CASSPRIAEEQFF.

This sequence joins TRBV29-1 and TRBJ2-5, with 7 bases aligning to TRBD1. Germline V gene data show CDR1 as SQVTM and CDR2 as ANQGSEA. V lost 4 bases, J lost 9 bases, and 5 bases stayed unmatched. The CDR3 runs 11 residues. Here the CDR3 reads CSVGPQGAQYF. The CDR3 coding sequence is TGCAGCGTTGGACCCCAGGGGGCCCAGTACTTC.

The chain links TRBV5-1 to TRBJ1-4; D uncertain. V was clipped by 9 bases and J by 8 bases, with 29 bases between them. This CDR3 is 17 amino acids long. Germline V CDR1 and CDR2: SGHRS, YFSETQ. Written as DNA, the CDR3 is TGCGCCACCCAGCTTGGGTTAGGGTTTGGGTTGAGGGAAAAACTGTTTTTT. Translation gives CATQLGLGFGLREKLFF. Drawing the rest from reference TRBV5-1 and TRBJ1-4, the complete variable domain is KAGVTQTPRYLIKTRGQQVTLSCSPISGHRSVSWYQQTPGQGLQFLFEYFSETQRNKGNFPGRFSGRQFSNSRSEMNVSTLELGDSALYLCATQLGLGFGLREKLFFGSGTQLSVL.

The CDR3 coding sequence is TGTGCCAGTAGTTCAAAGGGACTAGCGGGAGTATTGGGCTACGAGCAGTACTTC. This gives the protein CASSSKGLAGVLGYEQYF. This chain links TRBV19 with TRBJ2-7; 14 bases are a match to TRBD2. CDR1 is LNHDA, CDR2 SQIVND, per germline (reference sequence). This CDR3 comprises 18 residues. The trim removed 5 bases at V and 3 bases at J, leaving 12 bases unmatched. Combining the CDR3 with reference TRBV19 and TRBJ2-7 gives the whole variable domain DGGITQSPKYLFRKEGQNVTLSCEQNLNHDAMYWYRQDPGQGLRLIYYSQIVNDFQKGDIAEGYSVSREKKESFPLTVTSAQKNPTAFYLCASSSKGLAGVLGYEQYFGPGTRLTVT.

V gene TRBV11-2 combines with J gene TRBJ2-2; 8 bases line up with TRBD2. Germline trimming cut 3 bases from V and 3 bases from J; bases unmatched to any gene: 6. This CDR3 has 16 residues. The germline gives CDR1 SGHAT, CDR2 FQNNGV. In DNA form, the CDR3 reads TGTGCCAGCAGCTTCTTCGGGAGGGAGGACACCGGGGAGCTGTTTTTT. Its protein product is CASSFFGREDTGELFF.

This chain connects TRBV4-2 to TRBJ2-7; TRBD1 or TRBD2 may be the D gene (5 bases each). The CDR3 loop spans 15 amino acids. Germline-derived CDR1 and CDR2 are LGHNA and YNFKEQ. V was trimmed by 1 base and J by 1 base, leaving 11 bases between them. This chain's CDR3 is CASSQGEQGSYEQYF. The CDR3 DNA follows: TGTGCCAGCAGCCAAGGGGAGCAGGGTTCCTACGAGCAGTACTTC.

V and J are TRBV6-5 and TRBJ2-3; TRBD2 agrees at 9 bases. Germline loops: CDR1 MNHEY, CDR2 SVGAGI. V shed 6 bases and J 0 bases; nucleotides not matched to a gene: 4. The CDR3 extends over 15 amino acids. As DNA, the CDR3 is TGTGCCAGCAGCCGCGGGACTAGCAGCACAGATACGCAGTATTTT. As protein: CASSRGTSSTDTQYF.

This chain links TRBV21-1 with TRBJ2-5; the table's D gene call, TRBD2, was not cross checked with the DNA. The J call may be faulty, since TRBJ2-7 better matches the DNA end. TRBV21-1 is a recognized pseudogene. This CDR3 comprises 16 residues. The CDR3 nucleotides are TGTGCCAGCAGCAAAGCGGTGGAGGGCCCTTATTACGAGCAGTACTTC. It translates to CASSKAVEGPYYEQYF.

The chain employs TRBV19 and TRBJ1-2; no reliable D call. The CDR3 loop spans 13 amino acids. V gave up 5 bases and J gave up 7 bases, with 14 bases separating them. Per the germline V gene, CDR1 is LNHDA and CDR2 is SQIVND (reference sequence). CDR3 sequence (DNA): TGTGCCAGTAGTCCCTCCCGGGCGGTTGGCTACACCTTC. Its protein is CASSPSRAVGYTF. Based on the CDR3 plus reference TRBV19 and TRBJ1-2, the full variable domain is DGGITQSPKYLFRKEGQNVTLSCEQNLNHDAMYWYRQDPGQGLRLIYYSQIVNDFQKGDIAEGYSVSREKKESFPLTVTSAQKNPTAFYLCASSPSRAVGYTFGSGTRLTVV.

This chain uses TRBV5-4 with TRBJ2-1, with 9 bases identical to TRBD1. This CDR3 comprises 15 residues. CDR1 is SGHNT and CDR2 is YYREEE in the germline V gene (reference sequence). The trim removed 3 bases at V and 7 bases at J, leaving 8 bases unmatched. This CDR3 is CASSSPGQGGNEQFF. DNA for the CDR3: TGTGCCAGCAGCTCTCCGGGACAGGGAGGGAATGAGCAGTTCTTC.

The chain uses TRBV4-2 and TRBJ1-2; 7 bases agree with TRBD1. The ends lost 0 bases at V and 5 bases at J; junction bases unmatched: 12. The germline V gene encodes CDR1 LGHNA and CDR2 YNFKEQ. This CDR3 spans 17 amino acids. CDR3 bases: TGTGCCAGCAGCCAAGACCTTGGACAGGAGGGGGGATATGGCTACACCTTC. It encodes CASSQDLGQEGGYGYTF.

This chain joins TRBV9 and TRBJ2-6, with 7 bases fitting TRBD1. The length of the CDR3 is 18 residues. J was trimmed by 4 bases and V by 3 bases; bases with no gene match: 13. CDR1 and CDR2 (germline): SGDLS, YYNGEE. The DNA of the CDR3 is TGTGCCAGCAGCGCTCACAGGGGAAAGGTATCCGGGGCCAACGTCCTGACTTTC. It codes for CASSAHRGKVSGANVLTF.

The chain combines TRBV6-5 with TRBJ2-7, with 7 bases aligning to TRBD1. The CDR3 loop spans 11 amino acids. After removal of 10 bases from V and 6 bases from J, the junction contained 6 bases not matched to a gene. Germline CDR1 MNHEY, CDR2 SVGAGI. CDR3 in DNA: TGTGCCACAGAGACAGGGACCGAGCAGTACTTC. Protein sequence: CATETGTEQYF.

The chain has TRBV11-3 and TRBJ2-1; no clear D. The CDR3 has 11 residues. V lost 1 base and J lost 12, with 7 bases in between. CDR1 and CDR2 (germline): SGHNT, YENEEA. CDR3 coding DNA: TGTGCCAGCAGCTTAGGGCTCGGGCAGTTCTTC. This encodes CASSLGLGQFF.

This clone has a single count. This chain uses TRBV25-1 with TRBJ2-7; D is perhaps TRBD1 (6 bases). Germline CDR1 and CDR2: MGHDK and SYGVNS. This CDR3 region has 14 residues. V was cut by 6 bases and J by 3 bases, with 15 bases left in between. The CDR3 sequence is CASSIRGSIYEQYF. In nucleotides, the CDR3 is TGTGCCAGCAGCATAAGGGGGTCGATCTACGAGCAGTACTTC.